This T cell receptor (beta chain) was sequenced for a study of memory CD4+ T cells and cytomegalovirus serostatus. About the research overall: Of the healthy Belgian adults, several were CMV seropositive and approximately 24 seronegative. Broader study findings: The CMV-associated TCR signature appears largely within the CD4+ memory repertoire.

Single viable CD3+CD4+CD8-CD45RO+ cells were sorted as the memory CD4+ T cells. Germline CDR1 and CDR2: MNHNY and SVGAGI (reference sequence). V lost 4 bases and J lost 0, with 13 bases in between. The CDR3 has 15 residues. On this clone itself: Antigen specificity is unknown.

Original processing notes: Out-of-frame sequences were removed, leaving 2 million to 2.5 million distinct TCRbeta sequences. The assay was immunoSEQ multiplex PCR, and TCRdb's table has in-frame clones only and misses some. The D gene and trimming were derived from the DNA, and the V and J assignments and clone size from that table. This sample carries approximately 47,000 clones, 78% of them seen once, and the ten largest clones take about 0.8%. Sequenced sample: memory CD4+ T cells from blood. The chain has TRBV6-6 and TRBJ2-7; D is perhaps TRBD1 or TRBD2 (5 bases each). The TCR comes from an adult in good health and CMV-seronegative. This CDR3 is CASSSAGTHSYEQYF. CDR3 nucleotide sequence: TGTGCCAGCAGTTCCGCCGGGACCCACTCCTACGAGCAGTACTTC.